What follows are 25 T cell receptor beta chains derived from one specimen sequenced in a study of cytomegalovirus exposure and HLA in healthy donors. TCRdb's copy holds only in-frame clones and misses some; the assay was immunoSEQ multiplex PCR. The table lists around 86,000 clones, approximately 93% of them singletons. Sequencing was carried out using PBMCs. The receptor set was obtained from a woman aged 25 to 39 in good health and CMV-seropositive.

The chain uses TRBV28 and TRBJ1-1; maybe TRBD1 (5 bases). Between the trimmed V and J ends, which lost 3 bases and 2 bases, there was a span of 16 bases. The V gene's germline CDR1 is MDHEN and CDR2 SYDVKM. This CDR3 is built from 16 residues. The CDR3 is CASSFGGGGDNTEAFF. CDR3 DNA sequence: TGTGCCAGCAGTTTTGGAGGTGGGGGGGATAACACTGAAGCTTTCTTT.

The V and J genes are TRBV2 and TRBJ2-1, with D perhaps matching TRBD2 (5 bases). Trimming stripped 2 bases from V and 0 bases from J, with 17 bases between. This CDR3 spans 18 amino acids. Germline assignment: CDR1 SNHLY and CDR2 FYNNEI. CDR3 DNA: TGTGCCAGCAGTGAAATATCCGGACTTATGAGCTCCTACAATGAGCAGTTCTTC. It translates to CASSEISGLMSSYNEQFF.

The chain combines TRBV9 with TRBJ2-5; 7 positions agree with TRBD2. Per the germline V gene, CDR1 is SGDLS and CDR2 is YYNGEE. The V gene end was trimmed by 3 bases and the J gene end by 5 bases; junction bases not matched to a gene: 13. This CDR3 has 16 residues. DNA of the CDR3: TGTGCCAGCAGCGCGGGGGGATCAGGAGGGCAGGAGACCCAGTACTTC. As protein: CASSAGGSGGQETQYF.

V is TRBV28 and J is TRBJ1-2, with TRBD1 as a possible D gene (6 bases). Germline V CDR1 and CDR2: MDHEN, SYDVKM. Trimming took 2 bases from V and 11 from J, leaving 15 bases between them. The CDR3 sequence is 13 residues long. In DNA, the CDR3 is TGTGCCAGCAGTTTAGCAGGGGCGGGTCGATACACCTTC. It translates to CASSLAGAGRYTF.

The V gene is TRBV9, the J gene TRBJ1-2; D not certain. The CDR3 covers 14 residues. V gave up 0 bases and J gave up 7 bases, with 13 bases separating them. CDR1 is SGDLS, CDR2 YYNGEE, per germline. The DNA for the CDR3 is TGTGCCAGCAGCGTAGGGGCCCGGGAAACTGGCTACACCTTC. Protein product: CASSVGARETGYTF. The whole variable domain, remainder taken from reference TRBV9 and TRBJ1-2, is DSGVTQTPKHLITATGQRVTLRCSPRSGDLSVYWYQQSLDQGLQFLIQYYNGEERAKGNILERFSAQQFPDLHSELNLSSLELGDSALYFCASSVGARETGYTFGSGTRLTVV.

CDR3 nucleotides: TGTGCCAGCAGCCTGAAGGGGGCGGGGGGCTACGAGCAGTACTTC. It is translated as CASSLKGAGGYEQYF. V is TRBV7-2 and J is TRBJ2-7, with D perhaps matching TRBD2 (8 bases). Germline loops: CDR1 SGHTA, CDR2 FQGNSA. This CDR3 comprises 15 residues. Trimming shortened V by 5 bases and J by 3 bases, and 17 bases separated the two germline ends.

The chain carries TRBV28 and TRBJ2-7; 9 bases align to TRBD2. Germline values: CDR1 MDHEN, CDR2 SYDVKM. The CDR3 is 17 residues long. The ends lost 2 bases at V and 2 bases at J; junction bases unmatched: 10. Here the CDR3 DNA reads TGTGCCAGCAGTTTAGTACTAGCGGGTGGGGACACCTACGAGCAGTACTTC. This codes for CASSLVLAGGDTYEQYF.

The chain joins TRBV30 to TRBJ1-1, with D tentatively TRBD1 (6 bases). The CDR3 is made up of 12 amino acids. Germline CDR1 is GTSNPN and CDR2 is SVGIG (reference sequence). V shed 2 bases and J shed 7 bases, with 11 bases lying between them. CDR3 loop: CAWSSEGVEAFF. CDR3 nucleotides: TGTGCCTGGAGTAGCGAGGGGGTTGAAGCTTTCTTT.

As DNA, the CDR3 is TGTGCCAGCAGCTTAGGACGGAGAAGGCAGTATTTT. It codes for CASSLGRRRQYF. The chain links TRBV7-2 to TRBJ2-3; D is uncertain. This CDR3 has 12 amino acids. Trimming shortened V by 1 base and J by 11 bases, and 10 bases separated the two germline ends. Germline lookup yields CDR1 SGHTA and CDR2 FQGNSA.

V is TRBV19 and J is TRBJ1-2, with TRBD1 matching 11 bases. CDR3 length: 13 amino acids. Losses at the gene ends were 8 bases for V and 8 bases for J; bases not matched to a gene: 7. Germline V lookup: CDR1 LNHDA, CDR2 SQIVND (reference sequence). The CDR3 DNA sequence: TGTGCCAGTGACGGGACAGGGGGACGCGGCTACACCTTC. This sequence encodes CASDGTGGRGYTF.

The CDR3 coding sequence is TGTGCCTGGAGTGGACAGGGTTTCACTGAAGCTTTCTTT. As protein: CAWSGQGFTEAFF. The rearrangement joins TRBV30 to TRBJ1-1; TRBD1 aligns across 7 bases. The CDR3 is 13 residues long. Germline V gene lookup returns CDR1 GTSNPN and CDR2 SVGIG (reference sequence). Unmatched junction bases numbered 3, after V lost 1 base and J lost 4 bases.

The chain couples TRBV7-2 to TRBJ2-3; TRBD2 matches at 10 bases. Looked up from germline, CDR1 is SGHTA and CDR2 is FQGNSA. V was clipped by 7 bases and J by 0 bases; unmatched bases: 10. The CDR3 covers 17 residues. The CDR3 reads CASKIAGGSGSTDTQYF. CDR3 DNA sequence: TGTGCCAGCAAAATAGCGGGAGGCTCCGGAAGCACAGATACGCAGTATTTT.

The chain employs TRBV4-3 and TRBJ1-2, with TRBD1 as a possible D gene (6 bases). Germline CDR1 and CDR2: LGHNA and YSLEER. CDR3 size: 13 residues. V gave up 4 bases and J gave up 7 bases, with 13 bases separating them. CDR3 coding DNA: TGCGCCAGCAGCCGACCGGACAGCCTTGGCTACACCTTC. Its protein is CASSRPDSLGYTF.

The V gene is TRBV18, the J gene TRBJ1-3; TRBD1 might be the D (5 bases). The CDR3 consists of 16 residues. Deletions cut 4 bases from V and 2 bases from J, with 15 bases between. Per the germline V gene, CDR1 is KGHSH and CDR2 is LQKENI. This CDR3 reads CASSRATAATGNTIYF. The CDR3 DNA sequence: TGTGCCAGCTCACGGGCGACAGCTGCGACTGGAAACACCATATATTTT. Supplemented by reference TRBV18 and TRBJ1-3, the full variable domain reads NAGVMQNPRHLVRRRGQEARLRCSPMKGHSHVYWYRQLPEEGLKFMVYLQKENIIDESGMPKERFSAEFPKEGPSILRIQQVVRGDSAAYFCASSRATAATGNTIYFGEGSWLTVV.

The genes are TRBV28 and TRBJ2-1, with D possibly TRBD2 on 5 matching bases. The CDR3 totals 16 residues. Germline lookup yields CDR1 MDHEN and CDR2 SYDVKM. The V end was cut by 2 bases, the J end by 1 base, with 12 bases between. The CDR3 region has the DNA TGTGCCAGCAGTTTACGGCGGGTACCTTCCTACAATGAGCAGTTCTTC. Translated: CASSLRRVPSYNEQFF.

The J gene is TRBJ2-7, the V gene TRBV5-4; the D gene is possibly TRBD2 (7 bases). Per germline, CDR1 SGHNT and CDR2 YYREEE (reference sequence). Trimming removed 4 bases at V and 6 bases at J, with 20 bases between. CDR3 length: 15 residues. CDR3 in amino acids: CASSPRGAASGEQYF. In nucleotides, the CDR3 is TGTGCCAGCAGCCCCCGGGGGGCGGCTTCGGGCGAGCAGTACTTC.

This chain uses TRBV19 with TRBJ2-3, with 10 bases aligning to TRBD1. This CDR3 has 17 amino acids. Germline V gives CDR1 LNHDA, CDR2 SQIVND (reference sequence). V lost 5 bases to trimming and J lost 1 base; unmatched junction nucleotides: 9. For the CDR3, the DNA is TGTGCCAGTAGTCCCCGGACAGGGGGTTTCGGCACAGATACGCAGTATTTT. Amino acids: CASSPRTGGFGTDTQYF.

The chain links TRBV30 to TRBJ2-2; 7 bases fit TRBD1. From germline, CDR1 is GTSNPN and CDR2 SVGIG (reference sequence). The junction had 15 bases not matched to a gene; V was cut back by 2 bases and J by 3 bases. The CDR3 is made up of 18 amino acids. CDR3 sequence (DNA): TGTGCCTGGAGTCAACCCACAGGGGCAATCGAGGACACCGGGGAGCTGTTTTTT. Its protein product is CAWSQPTGAIEDTGELFF.

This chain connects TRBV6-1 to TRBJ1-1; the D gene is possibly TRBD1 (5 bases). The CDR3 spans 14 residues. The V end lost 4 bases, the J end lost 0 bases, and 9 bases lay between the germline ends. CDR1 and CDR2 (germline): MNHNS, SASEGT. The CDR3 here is CASSAMGLNTEAFF. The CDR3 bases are TGTGCCAGCAGTGCCATGGGGCTGAACACTGAAGCTTTCTTT.

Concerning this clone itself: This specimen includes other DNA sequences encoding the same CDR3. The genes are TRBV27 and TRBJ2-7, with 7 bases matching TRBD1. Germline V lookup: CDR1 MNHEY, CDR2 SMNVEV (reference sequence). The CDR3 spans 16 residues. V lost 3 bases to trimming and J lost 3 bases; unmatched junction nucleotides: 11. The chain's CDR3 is CASSFTGQAPVYEQYF. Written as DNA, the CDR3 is TGTGCCAGCAGTTTTACAGGACAGGCGCCCGTCTACGAGCAGTACTTC.

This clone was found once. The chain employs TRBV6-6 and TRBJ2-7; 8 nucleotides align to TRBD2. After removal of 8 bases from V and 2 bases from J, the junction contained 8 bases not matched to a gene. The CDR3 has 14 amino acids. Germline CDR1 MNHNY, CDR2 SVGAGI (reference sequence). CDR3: CASLAGTLTYEQYF. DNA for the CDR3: TGTGCCAGCTTAGCGGGAACCCTAACCTACGAGCAGTACTTC.

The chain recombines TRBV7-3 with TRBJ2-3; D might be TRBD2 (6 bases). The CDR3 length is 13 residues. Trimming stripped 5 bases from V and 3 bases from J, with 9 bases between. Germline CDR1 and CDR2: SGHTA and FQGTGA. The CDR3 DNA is TGTGCCAGCAGCCTCGGGACTACAGATACGCAGTATTTT. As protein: CASSLGTTDTQYF.

This CDR3 is CASSRLRDRTYEQYF. The CDR3 DNA follows: TGTGCCAGCAGCCGACTCCGGGACAGGACCTACGAGCAGTACTTC. The chain recombines TRBV7-8 with TRBJ2-7; TRBD1 matches 8 bases. This CDR3 has 15 residues. V was pared by 5 bases and J by 2 bases, with 8 bases of the junction left unmatched. From germline, CDR1 is SGHVS and CDR2 FQNEAQ.

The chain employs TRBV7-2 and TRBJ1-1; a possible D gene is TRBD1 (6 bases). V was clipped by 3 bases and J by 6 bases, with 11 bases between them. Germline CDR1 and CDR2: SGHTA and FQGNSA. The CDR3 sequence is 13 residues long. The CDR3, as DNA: TGTGCCAGCAGCTTCACAGGGAAGGCTGAAGCTTTCTTT. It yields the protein CASSFTGKAEAFF.

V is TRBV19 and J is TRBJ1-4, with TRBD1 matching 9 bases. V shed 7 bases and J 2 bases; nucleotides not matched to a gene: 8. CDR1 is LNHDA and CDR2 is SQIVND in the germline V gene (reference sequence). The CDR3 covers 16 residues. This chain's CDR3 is CASTSGQGWTNEKLFF. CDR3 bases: TGTGCCAGTACCTCCGGACAGGGGTGGACTAATGAAAAACTGTTTTTT.